These 25 T cell receptor beta chains were all obtained from the same sample, sequenced in a study of control samples from healthy donors and cancer patients. The protocol was immunoSEQ multiplex PCR, while the TCRdb copy is restricted to in-frame clones and leaves out a portion. Here the sample spans around 70,000 clones, less than 95% being singletons. Sequencing was done on a sample of blood. All receptors come from a woman aged 25 to 45 in good health.

J is TRBJ2-5 and V is TRBV5-1, with 9 bases fitting TRBD1. The CDR3 is made up of 15 amino acids. Germline V gene data show CDR1 as SGHRS and CDR2 as YFSETQ. After removal of 6 bases from V and 5 bases from J, the junction contained 11 bases not matched to a gene. The CDR3 spells CASNLGTGRFETQYF. CDR3 DNA: TGCGCCAGCAACCTCGGGACAGGGAGGTTTGAGACCCAGTACTTC.

In this sample, this clone turned up once. The chain uses TRBV29-1 and TRBJ1-2; TRBD1 might be the D (5 bases). With 4 bases removed from V and 9 bases from J, the gap between germline ends came to 12 bases. The CDR3 totals 11 residues. Germline assignment: CDR1 SQVTM and CDR2 ANQGSEA. CDR3 amino acids: CSVAQGSRYTF. CDR3 DNA sequence: TGCAGCGTTGCCCAGGGCTCCCGCTACACCTTC.

CDR3 region: CASSPLGQGVTIYF. DNA of the CDR3: TGTGCCAGCAGCCCCCTCGGGCAGGGGGTCACCATATATTTT. The chain is built from TRBV3-1 (or the pseudogene TRBV3-2) and TRBJ1-3; 7 nucleotides line up with TRBD1. V gave up 4 bases and J gave up 9 bases; unmatched junction bases: 9. The CDR3 runs to 14 residues. Germline V gene lookup returns CDR1 LGHDT and CDR2 YNNKEL (reference sequence).

J is TRBJ1-1 and V is TRBV6-5; D gene ambiguous. V was clipped by 6 bases and J by 2 bases, with 10 bases between them. There are 13 residues in the CDR3. Germline values: CDR1 MNHEY, CDR2 SVGAGI. The CDR3 is CASRMGVNTEAFF. The CDR3 nucleotides read TGTGCCAGCAGGATGGGAGTTAACACTGAAGCTTTCTTT.

The chain joins TRBV7-2 to TRBJ2-5, with D unclear. The CDR3 runs to 14 residues. V lost 1 base and J lost 1, with 7 bases in between. Germline lookup yields CDR1 SGHTA and CDR2 FQGNSA. The CDR3 spells CASSLGYSQETQYF. The CDR3 DNA reads TGTGCCAGCAGCTTAGGTTACAGCCAAGAGACCCAGTACTTC. Full variable domain (remainder filled in from reference TRBV7-2 and TRBJ2-5): GAGVSQSPSNKVTEKGKDVELRCDPISGHTALYWYRQSLGQGLEFLIYFQGNSAPDKSGLPSDRFSAERTGGSVSTLTIQRTQQEDSAVYLCASSLGYSQETQYFGPGTRLLVL.

The chain couples TRBV24-1 to TRBJ2-3, with 11 bases fitting TRBD2. The CDR3 runs to 17 residues. After removal of 4 bases from V and 2 bases from J, the junction contained 7 bases not matched to a gene. From germline, CDR1 is KGHDR and CDR2 SFDVKD. The CDR3 DNA is TGTGCCACCAGTGACTCTACTAGCGGGGGACCCACAGATACGCAGTATTTT. Amino acid sequence: CATSDSTSGGPTDTQYF.

The CDR3 spells CASRPPGGGRTEAFF. The CDR3 nucleotides read TGTGCCAGCAGGCCTCCGGGCGGGGGGCGAACTGAAGCTTTCTTT. The V gene is TRBV13, the J gene TRBJ1-1; D may be TRBD1 (6 bases). Germline V gene data show CDR1 as PRHDT and CDR2 as FYEKMQ (reference sequence). The ends were cut back, 6 bases at V and 5 bases at J, with 19 bases in the middle. This CDR3 comprises 15 residues. The full variable domain, with the rest looked up from reference TRBV13 and TRBJ1-1, is AAGVIQSPRHLIKEKRETATLKCYPIPRHDTVYWYQQGPGQDPQFLISFYEKMQSDKGSIPDRFSAQQFSDYHSELNMSSLELGDSALYFCASRPPGGGRTEAFFGQGTRLTVV.

This chain joins TRBV28 and TRBJ1-1; TRBD1 might be the D (6 bases). V was pared by 5 bases and J by 4 bases, with 17 bases between. Looked up from germline, CDR1 is MDHEN and CDR2 is SYDVKM. This CDR3 has 15 residues. This CDR3 is CASSRGGTIGTEAFF. The CDR3 DNA reads TGTGCCAGCAGTCGGGGGGGGACAATCGGCACTGAAGCTTTCTTT.

A remark on this clone: One end of the junction fails to match germline, which may point to a read error. Other DNA sequences in the same sample also yield this CDR3. The chain joins TRBV9 to TRBJ1-1; D is possibly TRBD1 (6 bases). The CDR3 loop spans 16 amino acids. Germline V gene sequence: CDR1 SGDLS, CDR2 YYNGEE. The CDR3 DNA sequence: TGTGCCAGCAGCGCCTTAACAGGGAAAGTGACCACTGAAGCCTTCTTT. This sequence encodes CASSALTGKVTTEAFF.

This chain connects TRBV3-1 (or the pseudogene TRBV3-2) to TRBJ2-3, with no clear D. CDR1 and CDR2 from the germline V gene are LGHDT and YNNKEL (reference sequence). This CDR3 contains 12 residues. Trimming cost V 1 base and J 5 bases, with 4 bases left between them. The CDR3 nucleotides are TGTGCCAGCAGCCAAGTTCAAGATACGCAGTATTTT. Its protein product is CASSQVQDTQYF.

As DNA, the CDR3 is TGTGCCAGCAGTGGGACTAGCAGACGCCAAGAGACCCAGTACTTC. Residues: CASSGTSRRQETQYF. The chain is built from TRBV2 and TRBJ2-5; 8 bases fit TRBD2. Losses at the gene ends were 4 bases for V and 1 base for J; bases not matched to a gene: 5. The CDR3 extends over 15 amino acids. CDR1 and CDR2 (germline): SNHLY, FYNNEI.

The chain carries TRBV5-1 and TRBJ2-2, with TRBD2 matching over 7 bases. Per the germline V gene, CDR1 is SGHRS and CDR2 is YFSETQ. This CDR3 region has 16 residues. V lost 0 bases and J lost 3; bases outside the gene matches: 5. CDR3 nucleotides: TGCGCCAGCAGCTTGGAAACTAGCGCTGACACCGGGGAGCTGTTTTTT. It is translated as CASSLETSADTGELFF.

The chain recombines TRBV19 with TRBJ1-2; D unclear. Germline lookup yields CDR1 LNHDA and CDR2 SQIVND (reference sequence). This CDR3 comprises 14 residues. V lost 0 bases, J lost 3 bases, and 8 bases lay in between. The CDR3 sequence is CASSIEIQDYGYTF. The CDR3 bases are TGTGCCAGTAGTATAGAGATCCAGGACTATGGCTACACCTTC. Full variable domain (remainder filled in from reference TRBV19 and TRBJ1-2): DGGITQSPKYLFRKEGQNVTLSCEQNLNHDAMYWYRQDPGQGLRLIYYSQIVNDFQKGDIAEGYSVSREKKESFPLTVTSAQKNPTAFYLCASSIEIQDYGYTFGSGTRLTVV.

This chain joins TRBV2 and TRBJ1-5; the D gene is possibly TRBD1 (6 bases). This CDR3 region has 14 residues. With 8 bases removed from V and 4 bases from J, the gap between germline ends came to 15 bases. Germline loops: CDR1 SNHLY, CDR2 FYNNEI. In nucleotides, the CDR3 is TGTGCCAGCTCCCCGGACAGCCGAAATCAGCCCCAGCATTTT. Encoded protein: CASSPDSRNQPQHF.

The V gene is TRBV7-6, the J gene TRBJ2-2; 10 bases are shared with TRBD2. Germline CDR1 is SGHVS and CDR2 is FNYEAQ. With 5 bases clipped from V and 3 bases from J, the junction kept 6 bases outside the gene matches. The CDR3 loop spans 16 amino acids. The CDR3 protein is CASSRGLARDTGELFF. DNA for the CDR3: TGTGCCAGCAGCCGGGGACTAGCGAGGGACACCGGGGAGCTGTTTTTT.

This clone was seen a single time. The V call is TRBV30, the J call TRBJ1-3; D unclear. V lost 2 bases and J 1 base, leaving 18 bases between the germline ends. The germline V gene encodes CDR1 GTSNPN and CDR2 SVGIG (reference sequence). This CDR3 is 17 amino acids long. The DNA of the CDR3 is TGTGCCTGGAGTATAGGGTTGGGGATGGAGTCTGGAAACACCATATATTTT. This translates into CAWSIGLGMESGNTIYF.

This chain connects TRBV2 to TRBJ1-5; no firm D call. From germline, CDR1 is SNHLY and CDR2 FYNNEI. The ends were cut back, 4 bases at V and 0 bases at J, with 10 bases in the middle. The CDR3 extends over 15 amino acids. DNA of the CDR3: TGTGCCAGCAGTGTGTCCGGGAATAGCAATCAGCCCCAGCATTTT. Protein sequence: CASSVSGNSNQPQHF. The variable domain in full, completed from reference TRBV2 and TRBJ1-5, reads EPEVTQTPSHQVTQMGQEVILRCVPISNHLYFYWYRQILGQKVEFLVSFYNNEISEKSEIFDDQFSVERPDGSNFTLKIRSTKLEDSAMYFCASSVSGNSNQPQHFGDGTRLSIL.

The chain has TRBV2 and TRBJ2-7, with 12 bases matching TRBD1. V trimming: 10 bases; J trimming: 5 bases; junction bases outside the gene matches: 6. Germline V lookup: CDR1 SNHLY, CDR2 FYNNEI. The length of the CDR3 is 13 residues. The CDR3 loop reads CATRGQGAHEQYV. For the CDR3, the DNA is TGTGCCACCAGGGGACAGGGGGCCCACGAGCAGTACGTC.

The rearrangement joins TRBV15 to TRBJ1-4, with D uncertain. Germline loops: CDR1 LNHNV, CDR2 YYDKDF (reference sequence). V was clipped by 7 bases and J by 0 bases, with 12 bases between them. The CDR3 extends over 15 amino acids. CDR3 loop: CATKPLGATNEKLFF. The CDR3 nucleotides are TGTGCCACCAAGCCGTTAGGAGCAACTAATGAAAAACTGTTTTTT.

The gene calls are TRBV29-1 and TRBJ1-6; D may be TRBD1 (6 bases). Trimming left V 7 bases short and J 5 bases short, with 12 bases between. This CDR3 spans 13 amino acids. CDR1 is SQVTM, CDR2 ANQGSEA, per germline. CDR3 residues: CSGRTDNNSPLHF. Written as DNA, the CDR3 is TGCAGCGGGAGGACAGACAATAATTCACCCCTCCACTTT.

The chain couples TRBV7-3 to TRBJ1-6; TRBD1 matches at 7 bases. Germline CDR1 and CDR2: SGHTA and FQGTGA. The CDR3 runs 16 residues. J lost 2 bases, V lost 4 bases, and 5 bases had no gene match. DNA of the CDR3: TGTGCCAGCAGCTCCGCGGACAGGCCCTATAATTCACCCCTCCACTTT. Translation gives CASSSADRPYNSPLHF. Full variable domain (remainder filled in from reference TRBV7-3 and TRBJ1-6): GAGVSQTPSNKVTEKGKYVELRCDPISGHTALYWYRQSLGQGPEFLIYFQGTGAADDSGLPNDRFFAVRPEGSVSTLKIQRTERGDSAVYLCASSSADRPYNSPLHFGNGTRLTVT.

The rearrangement uses TRBV18 and TRBJ2-5; no clear D gene. Germline CDR1 and CDR2: KGHSH and LQKENI. Between the trimmed V and J ends, which lost 0 bases and 5 bases, there was a span of 10 bases. The CDR3 is made up of 14 amino acids. CDR3 protein: CASSPPSRKETQYF. The DNA of the CDR3 is TGTGCCAGCTCACCACCGTCTAGGAAGGAGACCCAGTACTTC. The full variable domain, with the rest looked up from reference TRBV18 and TRBJ2-5, is NAGVMQNPRHLVRRRGQEARLRCSPMKGHSHVYWYRQLPEEGLKFMVYLQKENIIDESGMPKERFSAEFPKEGPSILRIQQVVRGDSAAYFCASSPPSRKETQYFGPGTRLLVL.

CDR3: CASSDRDRESQFLDTIYF. In DNA form, the CDR3 reads TGTGCCAGCAGCGATCGGGACAGGGAGAGTCAGTTTTTGGACACCATATATTTT. J is TRBJ1-3 and V is TRBV9, with 9 positions matching TRBD1. Germline lookup yields CDR1 SGDLS and CDR2 YYNGEE. Trimming cost V 3 bases and J 8 bases; bases outside gene matches: 18. The CDR3 loop spans 18 amino acids.

The chain uses TRBV12-5 and TRBJ1-1, with a tentative D call TRBD1 (5 bases). Between the trimmed V and J ends, which lost 7 bases and 4 bases, there was a span of 16 bases. CDR1 is LGHNT, CDR2 FRNRAP, per germline. This CDR3 is 14 amino acids long. For the CDR3, the DNA is TGTGCTAGTGCCCTGCCGGGCAGGGTCACTGAAGCTTTCTTT. Translated, it gives CASALPGRVTEAFF.

V and J are TRBV14 and TRBJ2-5; TRBD1 might be the D (5 bases). CDR1 is SGHDN and CDR2 is FVKESK in the germline V gene. V lost 0 bases, J lost 4 bases, and 15 bases lay in between. The length of the CDR3 is 16 residues. The CDR3 protein is CASSQDQGLRTETQYF. CDR3 nucleotides: TGTGCCAGCAGCCAAGATCAGGGTTTACGAACAGAGACCCAGTACTTC.